What follows describes a single T cell receptor beta chain. Its target is unknown. The V gene's germline CDR1 is SGHAT and CDR2 FQNNGV. This CDR3 has 14 amino acids. Unmatched junction bases numbered 5, after V lost 5 bases and J lost 4 bases. This record belongs to a study of a mutant IDH1 vaccine in newly diagnosed glioma. Study background: The initiation of vaccination occurred 4-6 weeks after radiotherapy alone, or with temozolomide cycles. Previous treatment comprised radiotherapy, temozolomide, or both, mostly both.

Study conclusions and caveats: Most patients, around 93%, showed vaccine-induced immune responses.

The protocol was immunoSEQ multiplex PCR, while the TCRdb copy is restricted to in-frame clones and leaves out a portion. There are fewer than 40,000 clones in the sample; about nine tenths occur only once, and 5.1% lies in the top ten. As to time point: week 47, end of study. Each vaccine dose was 300 ug of mutant IDH1 20-mer peptide, with topical imiquimod. Donors' newly diagnosed IDH1-mutant WHO grade 3 or 4 astrocytomas lacked nuclear ATRX. The V and J genes are TRBV11-2 and TRBJ1-2, with 9 bases lining up with TRBD1. Sequenced here: PBMCs, sampled from a glioma patient whose treatment included an IDH1 peptide vaccine. The receptor was isolated from a woman between 35 and 50 years old with glioma. The chain's CDR3 is CASSPQGAGYGYTF. The CDR3 DNA follows: TGTGCCAGCAGCCCACAGGGGGCGGGCTATGGCTACACCTTC.